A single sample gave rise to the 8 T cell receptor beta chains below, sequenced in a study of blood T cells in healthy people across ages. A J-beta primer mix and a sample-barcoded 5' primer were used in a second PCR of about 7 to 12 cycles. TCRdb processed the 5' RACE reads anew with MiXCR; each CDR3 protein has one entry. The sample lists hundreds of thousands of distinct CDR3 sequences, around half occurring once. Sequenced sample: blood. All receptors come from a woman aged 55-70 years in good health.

The CDR3 loop is CSVWGPGQFSYGYTF. The CDR3 bases are TGCAGTGTTTGGGGCCCGGGACAGTTTAGCTATGGCTACACCTTC. The chain has TRBV20-1 and TRBJ1-2, with TRBD1 identical over 7 bases. This CDR3 is built from 15 residues. Unmatched junction bases numbered 15, after V lost 7 bases and J lost 4 bases. In germline, CDR1 is DFQATT, CDR2 SNEGSKA (reference sequence).

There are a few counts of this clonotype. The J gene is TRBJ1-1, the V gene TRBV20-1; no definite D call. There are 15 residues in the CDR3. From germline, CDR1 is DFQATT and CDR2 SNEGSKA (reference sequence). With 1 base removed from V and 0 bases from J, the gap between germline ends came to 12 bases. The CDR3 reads CSARVTPLMNTEAFF. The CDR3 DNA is TGCAGTGCTAGAGTAACACCACTCATGAACACTGAAGCTTTCTTT.

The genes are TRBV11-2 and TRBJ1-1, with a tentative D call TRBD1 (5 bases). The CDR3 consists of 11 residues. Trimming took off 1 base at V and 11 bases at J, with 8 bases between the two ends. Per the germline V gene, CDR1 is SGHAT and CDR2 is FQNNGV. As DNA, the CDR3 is TGTGCCAGCAGCTTAGCGGGGCAGGCTTTCTTT. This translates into CASSLAGQAFF.

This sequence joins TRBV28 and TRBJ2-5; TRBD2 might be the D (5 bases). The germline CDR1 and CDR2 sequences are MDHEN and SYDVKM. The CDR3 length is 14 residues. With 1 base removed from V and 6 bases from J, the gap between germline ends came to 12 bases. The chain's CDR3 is CASSLSGSSQTQYF. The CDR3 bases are TGTGCCAGCAGTTTATCTGGGAGTTCACAGACCCAGTACTTC.

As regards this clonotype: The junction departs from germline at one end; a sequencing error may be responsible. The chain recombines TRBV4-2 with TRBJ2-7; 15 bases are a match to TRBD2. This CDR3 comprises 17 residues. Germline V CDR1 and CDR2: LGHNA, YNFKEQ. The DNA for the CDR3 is TGTGCCGGCAGCCAAGGGACTAGCGGGAGGTCCTACAATGAGCAGTACTTC. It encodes CAGSQGTSGRSYNEQYF.

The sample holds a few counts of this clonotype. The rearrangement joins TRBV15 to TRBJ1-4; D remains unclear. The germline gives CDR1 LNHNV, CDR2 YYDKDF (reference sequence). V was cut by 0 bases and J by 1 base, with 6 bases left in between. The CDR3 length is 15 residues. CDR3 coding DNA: TGTGCCACCAGCAGAGATCAGAAAACTAATGAAAAACTGTTTTTT. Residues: CATSRDQKTNEKLFF.

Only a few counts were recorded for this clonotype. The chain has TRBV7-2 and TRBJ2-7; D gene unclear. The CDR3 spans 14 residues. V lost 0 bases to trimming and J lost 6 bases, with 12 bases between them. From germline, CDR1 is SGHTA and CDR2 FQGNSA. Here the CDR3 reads CASSLAHLAGEQYF. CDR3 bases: TGTGCCAGCAGCTTAGCGCATCTTGCAGGCGAGCAGTACTTC. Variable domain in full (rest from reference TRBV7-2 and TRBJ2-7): GAGVSQSPSNKVTEKGKDVELRCDPISGHTALYWYRQSLGQGLEFLIYFQGNSAPDKSGLPSDRFSAERTGGSVSTLTIQRTQQEDSAVYLCASSLAHLAGEQYFGPGTRLTVT.

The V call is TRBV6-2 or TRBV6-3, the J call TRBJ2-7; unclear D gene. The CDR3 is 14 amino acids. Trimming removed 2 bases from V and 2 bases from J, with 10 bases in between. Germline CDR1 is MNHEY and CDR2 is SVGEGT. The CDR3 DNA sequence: TGTGCCAGCAGTTACGGGCGGCAAGCCTACGAGCAGTACTTC. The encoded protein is CASSYGRQAYEQYF.